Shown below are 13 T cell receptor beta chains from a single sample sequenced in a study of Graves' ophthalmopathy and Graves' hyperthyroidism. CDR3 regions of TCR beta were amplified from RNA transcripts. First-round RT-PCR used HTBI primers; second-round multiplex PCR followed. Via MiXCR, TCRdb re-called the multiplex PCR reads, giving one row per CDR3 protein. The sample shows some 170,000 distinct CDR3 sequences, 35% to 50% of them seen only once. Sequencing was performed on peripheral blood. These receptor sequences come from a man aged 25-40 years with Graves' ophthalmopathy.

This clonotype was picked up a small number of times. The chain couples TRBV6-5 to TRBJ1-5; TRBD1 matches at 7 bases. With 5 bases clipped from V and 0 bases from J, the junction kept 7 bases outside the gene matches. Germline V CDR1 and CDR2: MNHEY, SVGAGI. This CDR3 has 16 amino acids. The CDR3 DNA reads TGTGCCAGCAGTAACGGGGGACAGTATAGCAATCAGCCCCAGCATTTT. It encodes CASSNGGQYSNQPQHF.

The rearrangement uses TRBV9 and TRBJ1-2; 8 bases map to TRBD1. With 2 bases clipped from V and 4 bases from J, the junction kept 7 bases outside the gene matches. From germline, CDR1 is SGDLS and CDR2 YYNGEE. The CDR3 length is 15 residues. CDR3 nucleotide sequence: TGTGCCAGCAGCGTTGGGACAGGCGGCTCCTATGGCTACACCTTC. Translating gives CASSVGTGGSYGYTF.

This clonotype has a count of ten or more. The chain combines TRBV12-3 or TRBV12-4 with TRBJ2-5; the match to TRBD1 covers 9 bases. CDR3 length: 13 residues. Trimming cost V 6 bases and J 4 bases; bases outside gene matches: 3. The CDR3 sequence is CASRGTGRETQYF. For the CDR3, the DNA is TGTGCCAGCAGAGGGACAGGGAGAGAGACCCAGTACTTC.

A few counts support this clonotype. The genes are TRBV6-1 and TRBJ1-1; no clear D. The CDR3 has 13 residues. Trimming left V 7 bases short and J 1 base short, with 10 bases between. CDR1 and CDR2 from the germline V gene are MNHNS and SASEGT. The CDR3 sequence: CASTPTSNTEAFF. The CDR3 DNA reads TGTGCCAGCACCCCAACTTCGAACACTGAAGCTTTCTTT.

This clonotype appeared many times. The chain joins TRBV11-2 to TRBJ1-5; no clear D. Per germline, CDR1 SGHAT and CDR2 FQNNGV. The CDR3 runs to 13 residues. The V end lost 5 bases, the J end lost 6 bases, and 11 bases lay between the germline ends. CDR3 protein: CASSLWNRQPQHF. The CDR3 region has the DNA TGTGCCAGCAGCCTATGGAATCGTCAGCCCCAGCATTTT.

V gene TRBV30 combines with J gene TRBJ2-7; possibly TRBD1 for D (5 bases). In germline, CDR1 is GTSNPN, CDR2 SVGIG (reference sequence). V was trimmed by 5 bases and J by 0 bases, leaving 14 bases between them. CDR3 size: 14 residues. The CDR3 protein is CAWAVVGASYEQYF. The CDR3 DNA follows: TGTGCCTGGGCCGTAGTAGGGGCCTCCTACGAGCAGTACTTC.

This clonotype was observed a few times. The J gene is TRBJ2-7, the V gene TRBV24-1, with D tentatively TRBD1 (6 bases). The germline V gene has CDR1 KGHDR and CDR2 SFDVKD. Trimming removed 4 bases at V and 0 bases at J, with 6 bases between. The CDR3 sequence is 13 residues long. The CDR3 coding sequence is TGTGCCACCAGTGAGGGACACTCCTACGAGCAGTACTTC. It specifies CATSEGHSYEQYF.

The CDR3 sequence is CASSWTSGQETQYF. CDR3 nucleotides: TGTGCCAGCAGTTGGACTAGCGGCCAAGAGACCCAGTACTTC. This chain uses TRBV12-3 or TRBV12-4 with TRBJ2-5, with 10 nucleotides matching TRBD2. The CDR3 length is 14 residues. With V trimmed by 4 bases and J by 1 base, 0 bases remained unmatched.

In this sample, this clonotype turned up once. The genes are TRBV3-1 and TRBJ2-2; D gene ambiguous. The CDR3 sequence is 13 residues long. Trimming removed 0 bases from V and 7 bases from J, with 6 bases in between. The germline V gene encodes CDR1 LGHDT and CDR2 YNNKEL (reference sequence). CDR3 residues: CASSQDPFGELFF. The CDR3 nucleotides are TGTGCCAGCAGCCAAGACCCCTTCGGGGAGCTGTTTTTT.

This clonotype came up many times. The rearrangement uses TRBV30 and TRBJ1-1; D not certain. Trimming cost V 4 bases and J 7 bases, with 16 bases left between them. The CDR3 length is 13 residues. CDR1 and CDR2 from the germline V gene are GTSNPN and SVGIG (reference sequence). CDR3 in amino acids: CAWTLTALGEAFF. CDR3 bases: TGTGCCTGGACGTTGACGGCTCTGGGTGAAGCTTTCTTT.

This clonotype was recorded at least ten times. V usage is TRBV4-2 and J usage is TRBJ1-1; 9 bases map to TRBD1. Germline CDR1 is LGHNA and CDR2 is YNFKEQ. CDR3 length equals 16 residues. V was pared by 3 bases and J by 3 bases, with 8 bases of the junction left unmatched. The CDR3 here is CASSHGQGTSYTEAFF. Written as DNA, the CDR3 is TGTGCCAGCAGCCACGGACAGGGGACGTCGTACACTGAAGCTTTCTTT.

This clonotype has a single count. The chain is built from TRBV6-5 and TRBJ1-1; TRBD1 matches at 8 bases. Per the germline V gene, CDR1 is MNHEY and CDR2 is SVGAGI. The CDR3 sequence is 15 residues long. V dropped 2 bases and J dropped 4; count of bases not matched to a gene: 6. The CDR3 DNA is TGTGCCAGCAGTTACAGACAGGGGCAGGGCACTGAAGCTTTCTTT. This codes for CASSYRQGQGTEAFF.

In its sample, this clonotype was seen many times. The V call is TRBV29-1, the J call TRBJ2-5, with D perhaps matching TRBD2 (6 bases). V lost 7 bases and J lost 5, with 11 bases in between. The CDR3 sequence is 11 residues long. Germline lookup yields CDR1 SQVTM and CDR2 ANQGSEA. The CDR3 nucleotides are TGCAGCGGGGGGGATAGGGAGACCCAGTACTTC. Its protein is CSGGDRETQYF.